The 17 T cell receptor beta chains in this list originate from one sample, sequenced in a study of shared clonotypes between healthy human individuals. Here immunoSEQ multiplex PCR was the method, and the copy in TCRdb shows in-frame clones only, minus some. The sample holds about 2.4 million clones, approximately 94% seen once. Sequencing input: naive CD4+ T cells from PBMCs. Stated subset: CD45RA+ positively selected. The receptor set was obtained from a man between 18 and 29 years old in good health. Some clones in this sample may be carry-over from other donors' samples.

This clone was picked up one time. V gene TRBV25-1 combines with J gene TRBJ2-3; 8 bases align to TRBD1. CDR1 is MGHDK, CDR2 SYGVNS, per germline. Trimming took 1 base from V and 1 from J; bases not matched to a gene: 1. The CDR3 has 15 amino acids. The CDR3 spells CASSEWDRRTDTQYF. The DNA of the CDR3 is TGTGCCAGCAGTGAATGGGACAGGCGCACAGATACGCAGTATTTT.

V usage is TRBV28 and J usage is TRBJ2-3; tentative D call: TRBD2 (6 bases). There are 16 residues in the CDR3. CDR1 is MDHEN and CDR2 is SYDVKM in the germline V gene. V was cut by 3 bases and J by 4 bases, with 17 bases left in between. The CDR3 coding sequence is TGTGCCAGCAGTTTTGTCGCGGGAATTGGCCCAGATACGCAGTATTTT. It yields the protein CASSFVAGIGPDTQYF.

The V call is TRBV11-3, the J call TRBJ2-7; tentatively, D is TRBD2 (6 bases). Trimming cost V 5 bases and J 4 bases, with 12 bases left between them. Germline V CDR1 and CDR2: SGHNT, YENEEA. The CDR3 is 13 amino acids. CDR3 nucleotide sequence: TGTGCCAGCAGCCCCCCCGGGAGATACGAGCAGTACTTC. Its protein product is CASSPPGRYEQYF.

The chain has TRBV28 and TRBJ2-2, with 7 bases lining up with TRBD2. The length of the CDR3 is 15 residues. The germline V gene has CDR1 MDHEN and CDR2 SYDVKM. Trimming at V came to 6 bases and at J to 3 bases, leaving 7 bases not matched to a gene. CDR3 sequence reads: CASSWGGQDTGELFF. CDR3 DNA: TGTGCCAGCAGCTGGGGAGGGCAGGACACCGGGGAGCTGTTTTTT.

This chain uses TRBV2 with TRBJ2-1, with a tentative D call TRBD2 (6 bases). The CDR3 runs 13 residues. Germline-derived CDR1 and CDR2 are SNHLY and FYNNEI. Trimming stripped 2 bases from V and 9 bases from J, with 11 bases between. The CDR3 loop is CASSEWRGGEQFF. CDR3 nucleotide sequence: TGTGCCAGCAGTGAATGGAGGGGTGGTGAGCAGTTCTTC. Looking up the rest from reference TRBV2 and TRBJ2-1 gives the full variable domain: EPEVTQTPSHQVTQMGQEVILRCVPISNHLYFYWYRQILGQKVEFLVSFYNNEISEKSEIFDDQFSVERPDGSNFTLKIRSTKLEDSAMYFCASSEWRGGEQFFGPGTRLTVL.

Details on this clone: At the DNA level, this CDR3 is encoded by other sequences in the same sample as well. This chain links TRBV7-2 with TRBJ2-1; 7 bases agree with TRBD1. From germline, CDR1 is SGHTA and CDR2 FQGNSA. CDR3 length equals 15 residues. V shed 5 bases, J shed 4 bases, and the junction held 8 bases outside the gene matches. For the CDR3, the DNA is TGTGCCAGCAGCCCCCGACAGGGAAATTACAATGAGCAGTTCTTC. It codes for CASSPRQGNYNEQFF.

In its sample, this clone was seen once. The V and J genes are TRBV18 and TRBJ2-2; D not resolved. V was pared by 2 bases and J by 9 bases, with 7 bases between. The CDR3 extends over 12 amino acids. The germline CDR1 and CDR2 sequences are KGHSH and LQKENI. CDR3 region: CASSPVLRELFF. CDR3 coding DNA: TGTGCCAGCTCACCAGTTCTAAGGGAGCTGTTTTTT.

The chain joins TRBV30 to TRBJ1-1, with unresolved D. CDR1 is GTSNPN, CDR2 SVGIG, per germline (reference sequence). The CDR3 is made up of 15 amino acids. The V and J ends lost 1 base and 3 bases respectively, with 15 bases between them. In nucleotides, the CDR3 is TGTGCCTGGAGTGACCTTTCTCGGGGAGACACTGAAGCTTTCTTT. This gives the protein CAWSDLSRGDTEAFF.

This clone turned up a few times. Different DNA sequences within this sample yield the same CDR3. The rearrangement joins TRBV5-1 to TRBJ2-2; 9 positions agree with TRBD1. Looked up from germline, CDR1 is SGHRS and CDR2 is YFSETQ. This CDR3 has 15 residues. The trim removed 4 bases at V and 3 bases at J, leaving 4 bases unmatched. CDR3 region: CASSADRGDTGELFF. The CDR3 coding sequence is TGCGCCAGCAGCGCAGACAGGGGGGACACCGGGGAGCTGTTTTTT. The whole variable domain, remainder taken from reference TRBV5-1 and TRBJ2-2, is KAGVTQTPRYLIKTRGQQVTLSCSPISGHRSVSWYQQTPGQGLQFLFEYFSETQRNKGNFPGRFSGRQFSNSRSEMNVSTLELGDSALYLCASSADRGDTGELFFGEGSRLTVL.

The chain is built from TRBV14 and TRBJ1-1; TRBD1 agrees at 7 bases. CDR1 and CDR2 from the germline V gene are SGHDN and FVKESK. J gave up 4 bases and V 3 bases, and 11 bases lay outside the gene matches. This CDR3 spans 16 amino acids. CDR3 sequence (DNA): TGTGCCAGCAGCCAGAGAACCCCCAGGGGGGCCACTGAAGCTTTCTTT. It translates to CASSQRTPRGATEAFF. Complete variable domain (other parts from reference TRBV14 and TRBJ1-1): EAGVTQFPSHSVIEKGQTVTLRCDPISGHDNLYWYRRVMGKEIKFLLHFVKESKQDESGMPNNRFLAERTGGTYSTLKVQPAELEDSGVYFCASSQRTPRGATEAFFGQGTRLTVV.

This clone was seen a single time. The rearrangement uses TRBV9 and TRBJ1-4; D is undetermined. Germline loops: CDR1 SGDLS, CDR2 YYNGEE. Trimming left V 0 bases short and J 4 bases short, with 13 bases between. This CDR3 is 16 amino acids long. For the CDR3, the DNA is TGTGCCAGCAGCGTAGCTCGGGGTATCGGTAATGAAAAACTGTTTTTT. Residues: CASSVARGIGNEKLFF.

CDR3 nucleotide sequence: TGCGCCAGCGGCAAGACAGGACACAGCTACAATGAGCAGTTCTTC. Translated: CASGKTGHSYNEQFF. The chain uses TRBV5-1 and TRBJ2-1, with D possibly TRBD1 on 6 matching bases. The CDR3 loop spans 15 amino acids. The V end lost 7 bases, the J end lost 3 bases, and 17 bases lay between the germline ends. Germline V gene sequence: CDR1 SGHRS, CDR2 YFSETQ.

The chain employs TRBV6-5 and TRBJ2-5; possibly TRBD1 for D (5 bases). V was cut by 0 bases and J by 3 bases, with 14 bases left in between. The germline V gene encodes CDR1 MNHEY and CDR2 SVGAGI. The CDR3 length is 16 residues. For the CDR3, the DNA is TGTGCCAGCAGTTACTCGGGGAAAGCCAGGGAAGAGACCCAGTACTTC. It codes for CASSYSGKAREETQYF.

As for this clone: Other DNA sequences of this sample code for an identical CDR3. The chain combines TRBV28 with TRBJ2-7, with no clear D. V lost 4 bases to trimming and J lost 6 bases, with 10 bases between them. The CDR3 length is 12 residues. Germline V gene data show CDR1 as MDHEN and CDR2 as SYDVKM. The DNA of the CDR3 is TGTGCCAGCAGTTGGACGGTGGGCGAGCAGTACTTC. This sequence encodes CASSWTVGEQYF.

V and J are TRBV28 and TRBJ1-5; 7 bases match TRBD1. V shed 8 bases and J 2 bases; nucleotides not matched to a gene: 9. CDR3 length: 15 residues. Germline CDR1 MDHEN, CDR2 SYDVKM. Written as DNA, the CDR3 is TGTGCCAGCGTACCCAGGACAGGCCGCAATCAGCCCCAGCATTTT. It yields the protein CASVPRTGRNQPQHF.

V and J are TRBV6-5 and TRBJ1-1; 12 nucleotides match TRBD1. V lost 5 bases, J lost 7 bases, and 8 bases stayed unmatched. Germline V gene sequence: CDR1 MNHEY, CDR2 SVGAGI. The CDR3 totals 15 residues. CDR3 sequence reads: CASSLPGQGAFEAFF. The CDR3 region has the DNA TGTGCCAGCAGTCTACCGGGACAGGGGGCTTTTGAAGCTTTCTTT.

J is TRBJ2-1 and V is TRBV7-3, with 8 nucleotides matching TRBD1. Losses at the gene ends were 5 bases for V and 7 bases for J; bases not matched to a gene: 13. CDR3 size: 16 residues. The germline CDR1 and CDR2 sequences are SGHTA and FQGTGA. CDR3 bases: TGTGCCAGCAGCCCACAGGGGGTCGGGGCGTGGAATGAGCAGTTCTTC. This sequence encodes CASSPQGVGAWNEQFF.